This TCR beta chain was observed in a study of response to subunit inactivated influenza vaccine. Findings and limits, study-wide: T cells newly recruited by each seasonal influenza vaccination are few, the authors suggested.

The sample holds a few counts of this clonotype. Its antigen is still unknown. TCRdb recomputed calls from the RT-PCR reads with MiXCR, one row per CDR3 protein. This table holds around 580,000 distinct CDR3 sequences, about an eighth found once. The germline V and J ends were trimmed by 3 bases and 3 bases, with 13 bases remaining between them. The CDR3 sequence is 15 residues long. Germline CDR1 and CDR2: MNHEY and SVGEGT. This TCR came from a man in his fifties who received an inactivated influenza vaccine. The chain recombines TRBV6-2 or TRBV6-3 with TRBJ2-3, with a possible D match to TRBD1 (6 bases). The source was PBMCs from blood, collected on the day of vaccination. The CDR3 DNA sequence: TGTGCCAGCAGTTATGGTTGGCAGGGGACAGATACGCAGTATTTT. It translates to CASSYGWQGTDTQYF.